This T cell receptor (beta chain) was observed in a study of T-cell reconstitution after alpha-beta-depleted transplantation in children. General observations from the study: Surviving thymic progenitors and recipient T cells were the source of high TCRbeta diversity at day 60 in some patients. When one year had passed after transplant, most T-cell counts and diversity came from newly produced T cells. Several hundred expanded graft clones reportedly supplied alpha-beta T cells about two months after transplant.

A library of TCRbeta sequences, prepared with unique molecular identifiers, was generated. TCRdb independently ran MiXCR on the PCR reads; one entry per CDR3 protein. Among more than 200,000 distinct CDR3 sequences listed, around 25% were seen once. This CDR3 spans 13 amino acids. Germline CDR1 and CDR2: DFQATT and SNEGSKA (reference sequence). The ends were cut back, 3 bases at V and 0 bases at J, with 9 bases in the middle. This clonotype was detected a few times. The antigen is undetermined. The receptor was isolated from a girl aged 2-10 years with Fanconi anemia, due to receive a stem cell transplant. Here the sequenced sample was PBMCs, taken before TCRalphabeta/CD19-depleted stem cell transplant. V gene TRBV20-1 combines with J gene TRBJ2-7; D is tentatively TRBD1 or TRBD2 (5 bases each). The CDR3 loop is CSARGVISYEQYF. The CDR3 DNA follows: TGCAGTGCTAGGGGGGTGATCTCCTACGAGCAGTACTTC.